What follows is one TCR beta chain and its context. The data derive from a study of technical replicates of blood from a few donors. V trimming: 6 bases; J trimming: 6 bases; junction bases outside the gene matches: 2. The germline V gene has CDR1 MGHDK and CDR2 SYGVNS. The CDR3 is 13 amino acids. This table comes from immunoSEQ multiplex PCR, and its TCRdb copy is limited to in-frame clones, with some not included. The sample consists of approximately 11,000 clones, approximately 94% of them appearing once. The chain is built from TRBV25-1 and TRBJ2-3, with 11 bases matching TRBD2. Sequencing used PBMCs. The source is a human donor in good health. The CDR3 region is CASRPSGGDTQYF. The DNA of the CDR3 is TGTGCCAGCAGACCTAGCGGGGGGGATACGCAGTATTTT.